This T cell receptor beta chain was profiled in a study of regulatory dendritic cells for organ transplantation. Study results and limitations: Memory CD8+ clonal expansion seemed more limited with regulatory than mature dendritic cells. Memory CD8+ T cells were the most oligoclonal; naive cells were highly diverse. The authors noted considerable between-person heterogeneity in alloreactive memory CD8+ cells.

Germline CDR1 and CDR2: MNHNY and SVGAGI (reference sequence). V shed 7 bases and J shed 5 bases, with 6 bases lying between them. CDR3 length: 11 amino acids. On this clone itself: Its specificity is unknown.

Generated by immunoSEQ multiplex PCR, the TCRdb table keeps only in-frame clones and is missing some. Among 25,000 to 30,000 clones listed, almost 80% were seen once. Naive CD45RA+ and memory CD45RO+ CD4+ or CD8+ T cells were FACS-sorted. The source material was memory CD4+ T cells from blood. Noted subset: CD45RO+ memory T cells. The V call is TRBV6-6, the J call TRBJ2-1, with D hard to call. The source of this sequence is a human donor in good health. The CDR3 is CASIQNNEQFF. CDR3 DNA: TGTGCCAGCATCCAAAACAATGAGCAGTTCTTC.